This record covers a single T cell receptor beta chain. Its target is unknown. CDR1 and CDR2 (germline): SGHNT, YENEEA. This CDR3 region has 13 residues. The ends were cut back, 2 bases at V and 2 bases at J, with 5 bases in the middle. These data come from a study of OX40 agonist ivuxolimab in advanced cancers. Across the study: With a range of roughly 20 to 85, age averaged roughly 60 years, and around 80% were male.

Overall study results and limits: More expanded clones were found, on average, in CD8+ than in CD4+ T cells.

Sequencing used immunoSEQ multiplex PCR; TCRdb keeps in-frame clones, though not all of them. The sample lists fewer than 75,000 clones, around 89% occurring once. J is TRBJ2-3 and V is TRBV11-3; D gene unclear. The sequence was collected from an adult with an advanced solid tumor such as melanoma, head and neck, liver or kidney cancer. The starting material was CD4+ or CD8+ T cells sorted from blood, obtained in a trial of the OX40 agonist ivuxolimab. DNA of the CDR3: TGTGCCAGCAGCTTACGCTCCACAGATACGCAGTATTTT. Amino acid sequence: CASSLRSTDTQYF. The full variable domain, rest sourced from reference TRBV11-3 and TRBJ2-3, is EAGVVQSPRYKIIEKKQPVAFWCNPISGHNTLYWYLQNLGQGPELLIRYENEEAVDDSQLPKDRFSAERLKGVDSTLKIQPAELGDSAVYLCASSLRSTDTQYFGPGTRLTVL.